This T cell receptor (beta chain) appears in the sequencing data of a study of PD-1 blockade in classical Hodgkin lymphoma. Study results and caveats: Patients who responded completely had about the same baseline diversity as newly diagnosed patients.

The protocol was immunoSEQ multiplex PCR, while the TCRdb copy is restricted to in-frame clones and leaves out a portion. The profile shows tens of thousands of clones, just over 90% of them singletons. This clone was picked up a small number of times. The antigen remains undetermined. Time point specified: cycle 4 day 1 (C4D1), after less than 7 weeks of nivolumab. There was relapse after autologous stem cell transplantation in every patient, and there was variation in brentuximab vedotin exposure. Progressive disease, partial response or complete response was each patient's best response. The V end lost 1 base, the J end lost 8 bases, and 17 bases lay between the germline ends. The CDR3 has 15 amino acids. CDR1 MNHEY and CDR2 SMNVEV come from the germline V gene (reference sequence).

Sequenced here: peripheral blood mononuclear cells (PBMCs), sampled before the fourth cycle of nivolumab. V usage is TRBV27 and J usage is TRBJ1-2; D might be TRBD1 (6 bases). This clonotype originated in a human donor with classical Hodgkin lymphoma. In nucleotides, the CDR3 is TGTGCCAGCAGTTTATATCTCGGGGGCGCGGAAGGCTACACCTTC. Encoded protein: CASSLYLGGAEGYTF.